Shown below are 23 T cell receptor beta chains from a single sample sequenced in a study of regulatory T cells in long-lasting Graves disease. The time point is: newly diagnosed GD, antithyroid drugs for less than 3 months. Generation of the TCR library employed RNA extracted from PBMCs. Investigators prepared the TCR beta libraries by applying iRepertoire HTBI primers and Arm-PCR of CDR3 regions. One entry per CDR3 protein results from TCRdb running MiXCR on the multiplex PCR reads. The sample has 350,000 to 500,000 distinct CDR3 sequences; 14% are singletons. The data were also submitted as part of a second study, on T cells in Graves' hyperthyroidism and ophthalmopathy.

The sample in question was peripheral blood mononuclear cells (PBMCs), obtained at new diagnosis, from a patient treated with antithyroid drugs. These receptors all come from a woman aged 45-65 years with Graves disease.

This clonotype was seen a handful of times. The chain links TRBV7-9 to TRBJ1-6; 7 nucleotides match TRBD1. After removal of 4 bases from V and 7 bases from J, the junction contained 4 bases not matched to a gene. The CDR3 consists of 14 residues. Germline V gives CDR1 SEHNR, CDR2 FQNEAQ (reference sequence). CDR3 sequence reads: CASSSPGQNSPLHF. The CDR3 nucleotides are TGTGCCAGCAGCTCGCCGGGACAGAATTCACCCCTCCACTTT.

This clonotype was seen ten or more times. This chain joins TRBV2 and TRBJ2-7; TRBD2 agrees at 9 bases. The CDR3 length is 16 residues. V was pared by 6 bases and J by 0 bases, with 9 bases of the junction left unmatched. Germline loops: CDR1 SNHLY, CDR2 FYNNEI. The CDR3 loop reads CASRYARSGSSYEQYF. CDR3 in DNA: TGTGCCAGCAGGTACGCTCGTAGCGGGAGCTCCTACGAGCAGTACTTC.

This clonotype was counted at least ten times. The V call is TRBV12-3 or TRBV12-4, the J call TRBJ2-7, with D possibly TRBD2 on 5 matching bases. The CDR3 is 13 residues long. Trimming removed 6 bases at V and 5 bases at J, with 14 bases between. In DNA form, the CDR3 reads TGTGCCAGCAGGAGGGCTAGCATCCACGAGCAGTACTTC. Translation gives CASRRASIHEQYF.

Only a few counts were recorded for this clonotype. The chain recombines TRBV27 with TRBJ1-5, with D maybe TRBD1 (6 bases). With 5 bases removed from V and 7 bases from J, the gap between germline ends came to 18 bases. CDR3 length: 15 amino acids. CDR1 is MNHEY, CDR2 SMNVEV, per germline (reference sequence). CDR3 coding DNA: TGTGCCAGCAGTCTACAGGGATCCGTGTCCCAGCCCCAGCATTTT. Its protein product is CASSLQGSVSQPQHF.

To note about this clonotype: A single base is all that separates this from a far larger clone, so a read error is likely. The J gene is TRBJ2-3, the V gene TRBV2; TRBD2 matches at 7 bases. V was clipped by 5 bases and J by 4 bases; unmatched bases: 6. Germline V gene lookup returns CDR1 SNHLY and CDR2 FYNNEI. The CDR3 contains 14 residues. CDR3 amino acids: CASSSGIGADTQYF. Here the CDR3 DNA reads TGTGCCAGCAGTAGCGGGATAGGCGCAGATACGCAGTATTTT. The full variable domain, rest sourced from reference TRBV2 and TRBJ2-3, is EPEVTQTPSHQVTQMGQEVILRCVPISNHLYFYWYRQILGQKVEFLVSFYNNEISEKSEIFDDQFSVERPDGSNFTLKIRSTKLEDSAMYFCASSSGIGADTQYFGPGTRLTVL.

The V and J genes are TRBV6-1 and TRBJ1-1; the D is unclear. The length of the CDR3 is 13 residues. V was shortened by 6 bases and J by 5 bases, with 13 bases between the two germline ends. Per germline, CDR1 MNHNS and CDR2 SASEGT. CDR3 region: CASSRRAYTEAFF. The CDR3 region has the DNA TGTGCCAGCAGCCGAAGGGCGTATACTGAAGCTTTCTTT.

In this sample, this clonotype turned up many times. The J gene is TRBJ1-4, the V gene TRBV2, with D possibly TRBD1 on 6 matching bases. Germline lookup yields CDR1 SNHLY and CDR2 FYNNEI. Deletions cut 1 base from V and 8 bases from J, with 20 bases between. The CDR3 loop spans 17 amino acids. CDR3 in amino acids: CASSEDHIGGTGEKLFF. CDR3 in DNA: TGTGCCAGCAGTGAAGACCACATCGGGGGCACAGGAGAAAAACTGTTTTTT.

The chain employs TRBV10-3 and TRBJ2-1, with TRBD1 matching 7 bases. The CDR3 spans 14 residues. The germline gives CDR1 ENHRY, CDR2 SYGVKD. With 7 bases clipped from V and 0 bases from J, the junction kept 3 bases outside the gene matches. CDR3 nucleotide sequence: TGTGCCATCAAGGGGGCGATCTCCTACAATGAGCAGTTCTTC. This codes for CAIKGAISYNEQFF.

This clonotype was observed a handful of times. The chain uses TRBV6-5 and TRBJ2-4; D remains ambiguous. Trimming removed 6 bases at V and 0 bases at J, with 15 bases between. CDR3 length: 16 residues. Germline V gene data show CDR1 as MNHEY and CDR2 as SVGAGI. The CDR3 sequence is CASSYAQSLAKNIQYF. CDR3 in DNA: TGTGCCAGCAGCTACGCCCAGTCCCTAGCCAAAAACATTCAGTACTTC.

As concerns this clonotype: Being one base from a much bigger clone, this may be a read error. This likely comes from a read error, as the CDR3 has no conserved phenylalanine or tryptophan at its end. This rearrangement joins TRBV2 to TRBJ2-7; 8 bases line up with TRBD1. The CDR3 contains 16 residues. V lost 6 bases, J lost 7 bases, and 17 bases stayed unmatched. Germline CDR1 reads SNHLY; CDR2 reads FYNNEI. The CDR3 is CASRDGQGRMGEEQYL. The CDR3 DNA sequence: TGTGCCAGCAGAGACGGACAGGGTCGAATGGGTGAAGAGCAGTACCTC.

A remark on this clonotype: This may be a read error: a much more frequent sequence differs by one nucleotide. The V gene is TRBV11-2, the J gene TRBJ1-2, with a tentative D call TRBD1 (6 bases). Trimming removed 6 bases at V and 4 bases at J, with 21 bases between. The CDR3 sequence is 16 residues long. Germline-derived CDR1 and CDR2 are SGHAT and FQNNGV. CDR3 sequence: CASRAPYRDLAYGYTF. Here the CDR3 DNA reads TGTGCCAGCAGAGCCCCCTACAGGGACCTAGCCTATGGCTACACCTTC.

There are many counts of this clonotype. The chain has TRBV11-2 and TRBJ1-4; 7 nucleotides line up with TRBD1. Germline V gene data show CDR1 as SGHAT and CDR2 as FQNNGV. This CDR3 spans 16 amino acids. Trimming cost V 1 base and J 5 bases; bases outside gene matches: 7. The CDR3 region is CASSLVPGQLNEKLFF. The CDR3 DNA sequence: TGTGCCAGCAGCTTAGTCCCGGGACAGCTAAATGAAAAACTGTTTTTT.

The genes are TRBV5-1 and TRBJ1-1; 8 positions match TRBD1. Germline CDR1 is SGHRS and CDR2 is YFSETQ. J lost 4 bases, V lost 0 bases, and 14 bases had no gene match. There are 18 residues in the CDR3. CDR3 sequence: CASSLGYRGSLKGTEAFF. CDR3 bases: TGCGCCAGCAGCTTGGGCTACAGGGGGTCCCTTAAAGGCACTGAAGCTTTCTTT. Combining the CDR3 with reference TRBV5-1 and TRBJ1-1 gives the whole variable domain KAGVTQTPRYLIKTRGQQVTLSCSPISGHRSVSWYQQTPGQGLQFLFEYFSETQRNKGNFPGRFSGRQFSNSRSEMNVSTLELGDSALYLCASSLGYRGSLKGTEAFFGQGTRLTVV.

The sample holds many counts of this clonotype. The V gene is TRBV2, the J gene TRBJ2-3, with TRBD2 matching over 7 bases. The V and J ends lost 6 bases and 2 bases, in that order; junction bases with no gene match: 5. Germline CDR1 is SNHLY and CDR2 is FYNNEI. The CDR3 sequence is 14 residues long. In DNA, the CDR3 is TGTGCCAGCAGAGAGCGGGAACCCACAGATACGCAGTATTTT. Translated: CASREREPTDTQYF.

The count of this clonotype is one. V gene TRBV3-1 combines with J gene TRBJ2-1; TRBD1 matches 11 bases. Germline-derived CDR1 and CDR2 are LGHDT and YNNKEL (reference sequence). The length of the CDR3 is 15 residues. V gave up 1 base and J gave up 8 bases; unmatched junction bases: 4. In DNA form, the CDR3 reads TGTGCCAGCAGCCAAGGGACAGGGGGCAAGTATGAGCAGTTCTTC. Amino acids: CASSQGTGGKYEQFF.

This clonotype was seen repeatedly, ten times or more. This rearrangement joins TRBV6-2 or TRBV6-3 to TRBJ2-5; TRBD2 matches 10 bases. CDR1 and CDR2 (germline): MNHEY, SVGEGT. The CDR3 runs 15 residues. Losses at the gene ends were 4 bases for V and 3 bases for J; bases not matched to a gene: 5. CDR3 coding DNA: TGTGCCAGCAGTTCGGCCGGGACTAGCGAAGAGACCCAGTACTTC. This sequence encodes CASSSAGTSEETQYF.

This clonotype was observed many times. The rearrangement joins TRBV2 to TRBJ1-4; maybe TRBD1 (6 bases). There are 15 residues in the CDR3. V lost 6 bases and J 2 bases, leaving 13 bases between the germline ends. Per the germline V gene, CDR1 is SNHLY and CDR2 is FYNNEI. The CDR3 here is CASSPQGFTNEKLFF. The CDR3 DNA reads as TGTGCCAGCAGCCCCCAGGGGTTCACTAATGAAAAACTGTTTTTT.

In this sample, this clonotype turned up a few times. The chain carries TRBV19 and TRBJ2-7, with 14 bases that match TRBD2. In germline, CDR1 is LNHDA, CDR2 SQIVND (reference sequence). V shed 2 bases and J 0 bases; nucleotides not matched to a gene: 12. The CDR3 contains 20 residues. CDR3 bases: TGTGCCAGTAGTATATACTCGGGACTAGCGGGAGCACCCAGCTCCTACGAGCAGTACTTC. Its protein is CASSIYSGLAGAPSSYEQYF.

This chain joins TRBV28 and TRBJ2-3, with a possible D match to TRBD2 (6 bases). The germline CDR1 and CDR2 sequences are MDHEN and SYDVKM. Trimming took off 1 base at V and 1 base at J, with 12 bases between the two ends. The CDR3 length is 16 residues. CDR3 sequence: CASSLLTGVGTDTQYF. CDR3 coding DNA: TGTGCCAGCAGTTTATTGACGGGAGTTGGCACAGATACGCAGTATTTT. The whole variable domain, filled in from reference TRBV28 and TRBJ2-3, reads DVKVTQSSRYLVKRTGEKVFLECVQDMDHENMFWYRQDPGLGLRLIYFSYDVKMKEKGDIPEGYSVSREKKERFSLILESASTNQTSMYLCASSLLTGVGTDTQYFGPGTRLTVL.

The sample holds many counts of this clonotype. The chain has TRBV28 and TRBJ2-1, with 11 nucleotides matching TRBD2. CDR3 size: 16 residues. With 7 bases clipped from V and 3 bases from J, the junction kept 8 bases outside the gene matches. Germline-derived CDR1 and CDR2 are MDHEN and SYDVKM. The chain's CDR3 is CASTTSGSVYYNEQFF. The CDR3 nucleotides read TGTGCCAGCACTACTAGCGGGAGTGTCTACTACAATGAGCAGTTCTTC. Supplemented by reference TRBV28 and TRBJ2-1, the full variable domain reads DVKVTQSSRYLVKRTGEKVFLECVQDMDHENMFWYRQDPGLGLRLIYFSYDVKMKEKGDIPEGYSVSREKKERFSLILESASTNQTSMYLCASTTSGSVYYNEQFFGPGTRLTVL.

This clonotype was picked up many times. This chain uses TRBV12-3 or TRBV12-4 with TRBJ1-3; D remains ambiguous. Trimming left V 6 bases short and J 0 bases short, with 12 bases between. The CDR3 has 15 amino acids. Here the CDR3 DNA reads TGTGCCAGCAGACCAAACGGTGGCTCTGGAAACACCATATATTTT. Protein product: CASRPNGGSGNTIYF.

Many counts were recorded for this clonotype. The V call is TRBV6-1, the J call TRBJ2-1; 12 positions match TRBD2. After removal of 4 bases from V and 7 bases from J, the junction contained 8 bases not matched to a gene. The CDR3 totals 16 residues. Germline V gene sequence: CDR1 MNHNS, CDR2 SASEGT. CDR3 region: CASSAVLLAGGNEQFF. In nucleotides, the CDR3 is TGTGCCAGCAGTGCGGTTTTGCTAGCGGGGGGGAATGAGCAGTTCTTC.

This clonotype came up many times. The chain joins TRBV2 to TRBJ2-7; 9 bases match TRBD1. The CDR3 length is 14 residues. Trimming removed 3 bases from V and 5 bases from J; junction bases left unmatched: 5. The V gene's germline CDR1 is SNHLY and CDR2 FYNNEI. CDR3 region: CASSDGTGRNEQYF. DNA for the CDR3: TGTGCCAGCAGTGATGGGACAGGGCGCAACGAGCAGTACTTC.